This TCR beta chain was identified during a study of blood T cell repertoires in COVID-19. Study at large: PBMCs, B-cell-depleted T cells, or T cells provided the cDNA or gDNA that made up the material.

There are 17 residues in the CDR3. V lost 2 bases and J lost 7; bases outside the gene matches: 14. CDR1 and CDR2 from the germline V gene are SGHTA and FQGNSA. The repertoire was sequenced with immunoSEQ multiplex PCR; TCRdb's copy has only in-frame clones and lacks some. The sample contains about 140,000 clones, 76% of which appear only once. The TCR was taken from a woman older than 75 with active or convalescent COVID-19. The V gene is TRBV7-2, the J gene TRBJ1-2, with TRBD1 matching 9 bases. The sample was peripheral blood. This CDR3 is CASSLWARIQTGGGYTF. As DNA, the CDR3 is TGTGCCAGCAGCTTATGGGCACGAATACAGACAGGGGGTGGCTACACCTTC.